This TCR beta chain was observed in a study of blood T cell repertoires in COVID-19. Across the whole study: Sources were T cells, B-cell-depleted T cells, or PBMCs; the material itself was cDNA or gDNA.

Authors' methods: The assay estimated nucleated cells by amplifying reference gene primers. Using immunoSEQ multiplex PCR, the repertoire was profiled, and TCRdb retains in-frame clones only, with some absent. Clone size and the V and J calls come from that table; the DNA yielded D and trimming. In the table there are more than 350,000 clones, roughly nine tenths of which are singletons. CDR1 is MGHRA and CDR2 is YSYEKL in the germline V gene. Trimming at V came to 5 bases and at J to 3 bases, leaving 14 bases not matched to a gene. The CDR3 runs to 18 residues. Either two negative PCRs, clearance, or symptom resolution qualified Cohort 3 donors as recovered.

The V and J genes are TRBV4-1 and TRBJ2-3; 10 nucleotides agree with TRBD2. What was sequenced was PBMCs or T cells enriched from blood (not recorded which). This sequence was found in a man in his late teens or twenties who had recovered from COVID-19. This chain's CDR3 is CASSSFSGGFYTTDTQYF. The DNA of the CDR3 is TGCGCCAGCAGCAGCTTTAGCGGGGGGTTCTATACAACAGATACGCAGTATTTT.